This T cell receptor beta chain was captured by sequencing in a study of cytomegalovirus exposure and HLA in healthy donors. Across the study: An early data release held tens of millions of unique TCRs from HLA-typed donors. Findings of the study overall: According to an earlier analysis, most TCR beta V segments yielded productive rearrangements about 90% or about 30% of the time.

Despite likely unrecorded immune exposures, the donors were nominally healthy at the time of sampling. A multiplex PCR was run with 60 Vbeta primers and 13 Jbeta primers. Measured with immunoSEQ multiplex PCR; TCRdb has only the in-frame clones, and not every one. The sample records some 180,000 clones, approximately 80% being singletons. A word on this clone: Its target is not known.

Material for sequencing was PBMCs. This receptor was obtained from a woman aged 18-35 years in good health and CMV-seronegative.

CDR3 sequence (DNA): TGTGCCAGCAGTTTAACGGTTTCCTACGAGCAGTACTTC. This codes for CASSLTVSYEQYF. The chain combines TRBV27 with TRBJ2-7; D unclear. CDR1 and CDR2 from the germline V gene are MNHEY and SMNVEV (reference sequence). The V and J ends lost 2 bases and 1 base respectively, with 6 bases between them. This CDR3 region has 13 residues.